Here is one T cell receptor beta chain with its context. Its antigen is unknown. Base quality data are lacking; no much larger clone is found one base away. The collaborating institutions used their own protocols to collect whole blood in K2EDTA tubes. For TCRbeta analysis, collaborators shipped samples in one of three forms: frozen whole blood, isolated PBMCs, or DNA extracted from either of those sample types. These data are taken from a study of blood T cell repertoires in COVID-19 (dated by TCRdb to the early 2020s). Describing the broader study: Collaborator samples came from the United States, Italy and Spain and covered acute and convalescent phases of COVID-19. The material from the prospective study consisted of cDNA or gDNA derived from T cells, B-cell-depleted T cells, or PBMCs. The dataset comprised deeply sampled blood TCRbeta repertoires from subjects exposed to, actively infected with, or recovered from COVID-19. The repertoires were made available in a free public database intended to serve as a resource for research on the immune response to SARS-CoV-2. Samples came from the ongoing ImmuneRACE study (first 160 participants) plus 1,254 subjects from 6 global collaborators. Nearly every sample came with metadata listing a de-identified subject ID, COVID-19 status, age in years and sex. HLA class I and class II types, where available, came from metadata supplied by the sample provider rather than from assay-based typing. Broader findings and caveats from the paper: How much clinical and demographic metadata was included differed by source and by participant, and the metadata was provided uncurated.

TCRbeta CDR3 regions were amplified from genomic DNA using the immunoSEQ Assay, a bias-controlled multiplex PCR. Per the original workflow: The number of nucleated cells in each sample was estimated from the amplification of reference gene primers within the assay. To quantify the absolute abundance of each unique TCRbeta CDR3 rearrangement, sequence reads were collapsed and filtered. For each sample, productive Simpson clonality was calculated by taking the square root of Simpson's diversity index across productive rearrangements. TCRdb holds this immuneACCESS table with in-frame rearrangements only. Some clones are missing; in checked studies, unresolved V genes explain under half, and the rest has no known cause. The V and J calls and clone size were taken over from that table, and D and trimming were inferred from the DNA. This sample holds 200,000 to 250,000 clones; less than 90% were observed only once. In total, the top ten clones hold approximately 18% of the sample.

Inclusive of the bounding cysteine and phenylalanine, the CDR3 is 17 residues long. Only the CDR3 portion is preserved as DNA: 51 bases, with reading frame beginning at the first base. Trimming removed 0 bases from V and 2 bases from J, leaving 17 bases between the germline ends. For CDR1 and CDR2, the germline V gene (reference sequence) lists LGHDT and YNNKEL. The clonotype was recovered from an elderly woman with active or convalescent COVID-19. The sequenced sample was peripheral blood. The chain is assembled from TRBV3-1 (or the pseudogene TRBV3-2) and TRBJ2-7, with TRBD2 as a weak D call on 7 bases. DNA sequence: TGTGCCAGCAGCCAAGATCTCGGCGGGGGCAGGGCCTACGAGCAGTACTTC. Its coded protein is CASSQDLGGGRAYEQYF.